These 30 T cell receptor beta chains came from one sample sequenced in a study of CD8+ T cells in alopecia areata (dated by TCRdb to between 2018 and 2020). According to the study, the label for this sample's treatment or condition signals: oral pan-JAK inhibitor, 5-10 mg twice daily. Library construction relied on the immunoSEQ multiplex PCR assay. For TCR sequencing, RNA was extracted from every sample and reverse transcribed into cDNA to serve as template. Held by TCRdb, this immuneACCESS table contains in-frame sequences only and omits some clones. Under half of the omission traces to an unresolved V gene where checked; the cause of the rest is unknown. This sample lists around 300,000 clones; about 60% were detected once. The ten most abundant clones make up around 0.84% of the sample. The source material was CD4+ T cells sorted from blood, sampled around week 54, from a patient treated with tofacitinib. The receptors stem from a human donor with alopecia areata.

V gene TRBV4-3 combines with J gene TRBJ1-6; the match to TRBD1 covers 10 bases. J was trimmed by 7 bases and V by 4 bases; bases with no gene match: 4. Germline assignment: CDR1 LGHNA and CDR2 YSLEER. The CDR3 runs to 15 residues. CDR3 DNA: TGCGCCAGCAGCCGGGGGACAGGGGACAATTCACCCCTCCACTTT. It yields the protein CASSRGTGDNSPLHF.

About this clone itself: Within the sample, other DNA sequences also encode this same CDR3. V usage is TRBV15 and J usage is TRBJ1-2; 7 nucleotides line up with TRBD1. Germline V gives CDR1 LNHNV, CDR2 YYDKDF (reference sequence). Trimming cost V 4 bases and J 4 bases; bases outside gene matches: 0. This CDR3 has 12 residues. CDR3 DNA: TGTGCCACCAGCACAGGGGGCTATGGCTACACCTTC. It codes for CATSTGGYGYTF.

This clone occurred a few times. Other DNA sequences in the sample encode the same CDR3. The V and J genes are TRBV30 and TRBJ1-5, with no clear D. CDR3 size: 13 residues. The germline CDR1 and CDR2 sequences are GTSNPN and SVGIG (reference sequence). Deletions cut 4 bases from V and 4 bases from J, with 11 bases between. CDR3 protein: CAWTAGGNQPQHF. The CDR3 DNA reads TGTGCCTGGACGGCCGGAGGGAATCAGCCCCAGCATTTT.

This clone was seen repeatedly, ten times or more. The rearrangement joins TRBV7-8 to TRBJ1-1; the D gene is possibly TRBD1 (6 bases). Germline V gene lookup returns CDR1 SGHVS and CDR2 FQNEAQ. The germline V and J ends were trimmed by 4 bases and 1 base, with 16 bases remaining between them. The CDR3 has 16 amino acids. The DNA for the CDR3 is TGTGCCAGCAGCTCCCGACCACAGGGAAAGAACACTGAAGCTTTCTTT. Protein sequence: CASSSRPQGKNTEAFF.

A few counts support this clone. This sequence joins TRBV20-1 and TRBJ2-5; D is uncertain. The CDR3 spans 10 residues. From germline, CDR1 is DFQATT and CDR2 SNEGSKA (reference sequence). Trimming stripped 5 bases from V and 3 bases from J, with 4 bases between. The DNA of the CDR3 is TGCAGTGCTGGAAAAGAGACCCAGTACTTC. Amino acids: CSAGKETQYF.

Concerning this clone: Additional DNA sequences in this sample encode the identical CDR3. The chain couples TRBV4-1 to TRBJ2-2, with 9 bases fitting TRBD1. In germline, CDR1 is MGHRA, CDR2 YSYEKL. J lost 0 bases, V lost 0 bases, and 2 bases had no gene match. This CDR3 comprises 17 residues. The CDR3 bases are TGCGCCAGCAGCCAAGATCGACAGGGGGCGAACACCGGGGAGCTGTTTTTT. Protein product: CASSQDRQGANTGELFF.

This clone showed up just a few times. V is TRBV7-2 and J is TRBJ2-2; 9 bases are shared with TRBD1. The V gene end was trimmed by 4 bases and the J gene end by 7 bases; junction bases not matched to a gene: 4. This CDR3 is 14 amino acids long. Germline loops: CDR1 SGHTA, CDR2 FQGNSA. The CDR3 region is CASSSQGAGGELFF. The CDR3 DNA follows: TGTGCCAGCAGCTCACAGGGGGCTGGCGGGGAGCTGTTTTTT. Full variable domain (outside the CDR3, taken from reference TRBV7-2 and TRBJ2-2): GAGVSQSPSNKVTEKGKDVELRCDPISGHTALYWYRQSLGQGLEFLIYFQGNSAPDKSGLPSDRFSAERTGGSVSTLTIQRTQQEDSAVYLCASSSQGAGGELFFGEGSRLTVL.

The chain carries TRBV9 and TRBJ2-5; D is possibly TRBD1 (5 bases). Germline CDR1 and CDR2: SGDLS and YYNGEE. The CDR3 is 17 residues long. Trimming pared 2 bases from V and 4 bases from J, leaving 21 bases between. The CDR3 protein is CASSVDPMAGIRETQYF. The CDR3 DNA reads as TGTGCCAGCAGCGTTGATCCTATGGCAGGGATCCGAGAGACCCAGTACTTC.

The chain couples TRBV2 to TRBJ1-1; D uncertain. The CDR3 sequence is 13 residues long. CDR1 SNHLY and CDR2 FYNNEI come from the germline V gene. The V end lost 4 bases, the J end lost 7 bases, and 13 bases lay between the germline ends. The CDR3 protein is CASSGTDDVEAFF. The CDR3 bases are TGTGCCAGCAGTGGGACGGACGACGTTGAAGCTTTCTTT.

The CDR3 loop is CASSIDGTKGDTQYF. In nucleotides, the CDR3 is TGTGCCAGTAGTATAGACGGGACCAAAGGAGATACGCAGTATTTT. V gene TRBV19 combines with J gene TRBJ2-3; D may be TRBD1 or TRBD2 (5 bases each). Germline V CDR1 and CDR2: LNHDA, SQIVND (reference sequence). The V end lost 0 bases, the J end lost 5 bases, and 12 bases lay between the germline ends. The length of the CDR3 is 15 residues. Full variable domain (outside the CDR3, taken from reference TRBV19 and TRBJ2-3): DGGITQSPKYLFRKEGQNVTLSCEQNLNHDAMYWYRQDPGQGLRLIYYSQIVNDFQKGDIAEGYSVSREKKESFPLTVTSAQKNPTAFYLCASSIDGTKGDTQYFGPGTRLTVL.

V gene TRBV5-1 combines with J gene TRBJ2-5; D not resolved. Germline CDR1 and CDR2: SGHRS and YFSETQ. The CDR3 has 13 residues. The germline V and J ends were trimmed by 0 bases and 5 bases, with 8 bases remaining between them. The DNA of the CDR3 is TGCGCCAGCAGCTTGGAGCCCCTGGAGACCCAGTACTTC. The encoded protein is CASSLEPLETQYF.

The DNA for the CDR3 is TGTGCCAGCAGCTTATCGGTAGCGGCTACCTACGAGCAGTACTTC. This codes for CASSLSVAATYEQYF. V and J are TRBV7-2 and TRBJ2-7; tentative D call: TRBD2 (6 bases). Germline CDR1 and CDR2: SGHTA and FQGNSA. The CDR3 contains 15 residues. Trimming took off 2 bases at V and 2 bases at J, with 13 bases between the two ends.

This chain connects TRBV30 to TRBJ1-2, with TRBD1 as a possible D gene (5 bases). The CDR3 is 14 residues long. Germline values: CDR1 GTSNPN, CDR2 SVGIG (reference sequence). Trimming shortened V by 3 bases and J by 0 bases, and 11 bases separated the two germline ends. In DNA form, the CDR3 reads TGTGCCTGGAGCCCTCGGGGCGCTAACTATGGCTACACCTTC. It is translated as CAWSPRGANYGYTF.

This chain links TRBV9 with TRBJ1-4, with TRBD1 identical over 8 bases. With 2 bases clipped from V and 2 bases from J, the junction kept 8 bases outside the gene matches. Germline values: CDR1 SGDLS, CDR2 YYNGEE. The CDR3 sequence is 17 residues long. CDR3 amino acids: CASSVRPDRGTNEKLFF. CDR3 DNA sequence: TGTGCCAGCAGCGTCCGACCCGACAGGGGCACTAATGAAAAACTGTTTTTT. Filled out from reference TRBV9 and TRBJ1-4, the complete variable domain reads DSGVTQTPKHLITATGQRVTLRCSPRSGDLSVYWYQQSLDQGLQFLIQYYNGEERAKGNILERFSAQQFPDLHSELNLSSLELGDSALYFCASSVRPDRGTNEKLFFGSGTQLSVL.

The chain employs TRBV30 and TRBJ1-6, with D maybe TRBD1 (6 bases). The CDR3 has 12 residues. V was trimmed by 8 bases and J by 6 bases, leaving 11 bases between them. Germline-derived CDR1 and CDR2 are GTSNPN and SVGIG (reference sequence). Written as DNA, the CDR3 is TGTGCCGGAGCCAGGGGTAATTCACCCCTCCACTTT. This sequence encodes CAGARGNSPLHF.

The gene calls are TRBV14 and TRBJ2-1; D is unclear. The germline V gene has CDR1 SGHDN and CDR2 FVKESK. V was clipped by 1 base and J by 0 bases, with 7 bases between them. CDR3 length: 15 residues. The CDR3 loop reads CASSQAGGSYNEQFF. DNA for the CDR3: TGTGCCAGCAGCCAAGCGGGCGGCTCCTACAATGAGCAGTTCTTC.

V is TRBV5-6 and J is TRBJ1-1, with TRBD1 as a possible D gene (6 bases). V was pared by 4 bases and J by 4 bases, with 14 bases between. This CDR3 region has 14 residues. In germline, CDR1 is SGHDT, CDR2 YYEEEE. CDR3: CASSPTGYVTEAFF. CDR3 sequence (DNA): TGTGCCAGCAGCCCCACAGGGTACGTCACTGAAGCTTTCTTT.

This chain uses TRBV2 with TRBJ1-1; D is unresolved. CDR1 is SNHLY, CDR2 FYNNEI, per germline. The CDR3 totals 13 residues. V gave up 7 bases and J gave up 3 bases, with 12 bases separating them. The CDR3 nucleotides read TGTGCCAGCAATGTAGGGAGGGACACTGAAGCTTTCTTT. This codes for CASNVGRDTEAFF.

This clone was observed many times. V usage is TRBV10-2 and J usage is TRBJ2-3; D is possibly TRBD1 or TRBD2 (6 bases each). The germline V and J ends were trimmed by 2 bases and 5 bases, with 20 bases remaining between them. CDR1 is WSHSY, CDR2 SAAADI, per germline. The CDR3 runs 17 residues. The CDR3 region has the DNA TGCGCCAGCAGTGAGCGCATGGGGGCGGGGACTGGAGATACGCAGTATTTT. Translation gives CASSERMGAGTGDTQYF.

V gene TRBV5-6 combines with J gene TRBJ1-2; D perhaps matches TRBD1 (6 bases). Germline V CDR1 and CDR2: SGHDT, YYEEEE. The CDR3 contains 16 residues. The V gene lost 2 bases and the J gene lost 2 bases, with 16 bases spanning the gap. The CDR3: CASSFLRQVRNYGYTF. The CDR3 bases are TGTGCCAGCAGCTTCCTTAGACAGGTCCGAAACTATGGCTACACCTTC.

The J gene is TRBJ1-2, the V gene TRBV15; D is uncertain. This CDR3 has 15 amino acids. V dropped 1 base and J dropped 7 bases, with 16 bases sitting between them. Germline V gene sequence: CDR1 LNHNV, CDR2 YYDKDF (reference sequence). The CDR3 loop reads CATSRGGSYPVGYTF. Written as DNA, the CDR3 is TGTGCCACCAGCAGAGGCGGATCCTACCCGGTTGGCTACACCTTC.

The chain is built from TRBV29-1 and TRBJ1-6, with D uncertain. The CDR3 sequence is 15 residues long. Deletions cut 6 bases from V and 6 bases from J, with 18 bases between. CDR1 is SQVTM, CDR2 ANQGSEA, per germline. The CDR3 loop is CSVLENGLGNSPLHF. CDR3 coding DNA: TGCAGCGTCCTCGAGAACGGGTTGGGTAATTCACCCCTCCACTTT.

In its sample, this clone was seen once. The chain combines TRBV29-1 with TRBJ1-1; 7 bases fit TRBD1. There are 12 residues in the CDR3. The germline gives CDR1 SQVTM, CDR2 ANQGSEA. The V segment lost 7 bases and the J segment 2 bases; nucleotides outside the gene matches: 4. CDR3 coding DNA: TGCAGCGCTTGGGACAGAAACACTGAAGCTTTCTTT. Residues: CSAWDRNTEAFF.

This chain links TRBV30 with TRBJ1-2, with 11 bases fitting TRBD1. Germline lookup yields CDR1 GTSNPN and CDR2 SVGIG (reference sequence). The CDR3 is 13 amino acids. J lost 6 bases, V lost 7 bases, and 7 bases had no gene match. CDR3 sequence reads: CASGTGGRNGYTF. CDR3 DNA sequence: TGTGCCTCCGGGACAGGGGGTCGGAATGGCTACACCTTC.

This clone has a single count. V gene TRBV13 combines with J gene TRBJ1-1, with TRBD1 as a possible D gene (5 bases). Trimming cost V 5 bases and J 1 base, with 17 bases left between them. The CDR3 sequence is 16 residues long. Germline-derived CDR1 and CDR2 are PRHDT and FYEKMQ (reference sequence). CDR3 sequence: CASSPRAGSENTEAFF. As DNA, the CDR3 is TGTGCCAGCAGCCCCCGGGCAGGGTCGGAGAACACTGAAGCTTTCTTT. The full variable domain, with the rest looked up from reference TRBV13 and TRBJ1-1, is AAGVIQSPRHLIKEKRETATLKCYPIPRHDTVYWYQQGPGQDPQFLISFYEKMQSDKGSIPDRFSAQQFSDYHSELNMSSLELGDSALYFCASSPRAGSENTEAFFGQGTRLTVV.

The gene calls are TRBV18 and TRBJ2-5, with 7 nucleotides matching TRBD1. V lost 3 bases and J lost 4; bases outside the gene matches: 5. The CDR3 consists of 14 residues. CDR1 is KGHSH and CDR2 is LQKENI in the germline V gene. As DNA, the CDR3 is TGTGCCAGCTCACCGGGACAGATTCGAGAGACCCAGTACTTC. Translating it yields CASSPGQIRETQYF. Full variable domain (remainder filled in from reference TRBV18 and TRBJ2-5): NAGVMQNPRHLVRRRGQEARLRCSPMKGHSHVYWYRQLPEEGLKFMVYLQKENIIDESGMPKERFSAEFPKEGPSILRIQQVVRGDSAAYFCASSPGQIRETQYFGPGTRLLVL.

The chain links TRBV19 to TRBJ2-5; D is uncertain. This CDR3 comprises 13 residues. V was clipped by 3 bases and J by 0 bases, with 5 bases between them. Germline V lookup: CDR1 LNHDA, CDR2 SQIVND (reference sequence). The CDR3 loop is CASSMDHQETQYF. In DNA form, the CDR3 reads TGTGCCAGTAGTATGGACCACCAAGAGACCCAGTACTTC.

The chain couples TRBV27 to TRBJ2-5, with 7 bases aligning to TRBD2. Germline V gene data show CDR1 as MNHEY and CDR2 as SMNVEV (reference sequence). CDR3 length: 17 residues. V lost 3 bases to trimming and J lost 0 bases; unmatched junction nucleotides: 10. CDR3 residues: CASSFAPPAGYQETQYF. CDR3 nucleotide sequence: TGTGCCAGCAGTTTTGCCCCCCCAGCGGGGTACCAAGAGACCCAGTACTTC.

The V gene is TRBV29-1, the J gene TRBJ2-7; D remains ambiguous. V gave up 6 bases and J gave up 2 bases, with 14 bases separating them. CDR3 length: 13 residues. CDR1 and CDR2 (germline): SQVTM, ANQGSEA. In nucleotides, the CDR3 is TGCAGCGTCCTAACCTTAAGAGCCTACGAGCAGTACTTC. This translates into CSVLTLRAYEQYF.

The V and J genes are TRBV5-4 and TRBJ2-5; 12 bases map to TRBD2. Trimming removed 1 base from V and 4 bases from J; junction bases left unmatched: 2. Germline CDR1 and CDR2: SGHNT and YYREEE (reference sequence). The CDR3 contains 15 residues. The CDR3 coding sequence is TGTGCCAGCAGCTTGCTAGCGGGGGGGCCAGAGACCCAGTACTTC. Protein sequence: CASSLLAGGPETQYF.